This paragraph reports one T cell receptor beta chain. The antigen is unknown. Amplification targeted TCR beta CDR3 regions from RNA transcripts. HTBI primers were employed in a first-round RT-PCR of the TCR CDR3. Using its own MiXCR run on the multiplex PCR reads, TCRdb lists one record per CDR3 protein. The sample consists of about 400,000 distinct CDR3 sequences, about 15% of them appearing once. The source of the sample is a study of T cells in Graves' hyperthyroidism and ophthalmopathy. Study observations and caveats: Also found in blood were most expanded thyroid clonotypes above 0.001. The model forecast ophthalmopathy, anticipating it by a median around 6.5 months before onset.

Losses at the gene ends were 0 bases for V and 1 base for J; bases not matched to a gene: 4. This CDR3 contains 15 residues. CDR1 and CDR2 from the germline V gene are SGDLS and YYNGEE. Any patient presenting with uncontrolled infection, other autoimmune disease, pregnancy or lactation was left out. A roughly 9.7 ml volume of fresh peripheral blood provided the PBMCs. The specimen was blood. The rearrangement uses TRBV9 and TRBJ2-7, with 7 nucleotides matching TRBD1. The clonotype comes from a woman in her fifties or sixties with Graves' ophthalmopathy. This CDR3 reads CASSVGTGVSYEQYF. In DNA, the CDR3 is TGTGCCAGCAGCGTAGGTACAGGGGTTTCCTACGAGCAGTACTTC.